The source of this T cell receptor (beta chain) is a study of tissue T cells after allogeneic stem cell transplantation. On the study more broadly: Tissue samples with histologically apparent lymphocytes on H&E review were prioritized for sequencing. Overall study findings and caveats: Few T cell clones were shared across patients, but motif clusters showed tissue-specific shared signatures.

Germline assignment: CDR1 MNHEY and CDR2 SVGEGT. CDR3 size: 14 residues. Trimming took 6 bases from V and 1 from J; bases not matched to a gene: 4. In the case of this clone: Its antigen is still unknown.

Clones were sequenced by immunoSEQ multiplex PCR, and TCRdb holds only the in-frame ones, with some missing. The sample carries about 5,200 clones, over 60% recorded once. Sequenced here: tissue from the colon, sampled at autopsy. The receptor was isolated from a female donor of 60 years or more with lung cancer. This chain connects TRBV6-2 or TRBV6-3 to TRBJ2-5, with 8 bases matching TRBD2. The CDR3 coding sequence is TGTGCCAGCAGCCCGGGGGGGAGCCAAGAGACCCAGTACTTC. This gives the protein CASSPGGSQETQYF.